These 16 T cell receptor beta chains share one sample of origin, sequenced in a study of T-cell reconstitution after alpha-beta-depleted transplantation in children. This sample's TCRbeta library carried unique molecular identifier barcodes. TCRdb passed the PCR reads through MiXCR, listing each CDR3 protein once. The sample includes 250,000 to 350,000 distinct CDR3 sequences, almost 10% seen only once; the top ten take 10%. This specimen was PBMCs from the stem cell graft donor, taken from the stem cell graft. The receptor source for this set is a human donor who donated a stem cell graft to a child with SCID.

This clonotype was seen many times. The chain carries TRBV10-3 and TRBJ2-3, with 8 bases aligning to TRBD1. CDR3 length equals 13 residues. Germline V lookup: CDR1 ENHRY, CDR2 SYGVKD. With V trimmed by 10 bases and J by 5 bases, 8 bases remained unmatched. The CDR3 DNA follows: TGTGCCACCCTCGGACAGGGAGTAGATACGCAGTATTTT. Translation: CATLGQGVDTQYF.

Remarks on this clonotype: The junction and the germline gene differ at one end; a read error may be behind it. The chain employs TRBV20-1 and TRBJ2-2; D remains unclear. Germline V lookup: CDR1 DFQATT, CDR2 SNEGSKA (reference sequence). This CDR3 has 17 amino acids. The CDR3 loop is CCARDTSLHPNTGELFF. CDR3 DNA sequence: TGCTGTGCTAGAGATACTTCCTTACACCCGAACACCGGGGAGCTGTTTTTT.

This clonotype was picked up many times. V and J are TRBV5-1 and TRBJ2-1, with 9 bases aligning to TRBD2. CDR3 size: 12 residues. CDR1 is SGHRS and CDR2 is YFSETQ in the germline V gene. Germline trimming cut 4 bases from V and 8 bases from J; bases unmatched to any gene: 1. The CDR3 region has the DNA TGCGCCAGCAGCCTAGCGGGGTATGAGCAGTTCTTC. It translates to CASSLAGYEQFF.

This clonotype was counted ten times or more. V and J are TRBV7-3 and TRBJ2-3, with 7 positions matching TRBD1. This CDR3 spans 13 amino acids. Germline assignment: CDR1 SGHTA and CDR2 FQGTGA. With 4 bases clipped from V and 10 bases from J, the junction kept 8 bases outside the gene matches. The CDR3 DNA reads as TGTGCCAGCAGCTCCGGGACAGTTAGGGCGCAGTATTTT. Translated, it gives CASSSGTVRAQYF.

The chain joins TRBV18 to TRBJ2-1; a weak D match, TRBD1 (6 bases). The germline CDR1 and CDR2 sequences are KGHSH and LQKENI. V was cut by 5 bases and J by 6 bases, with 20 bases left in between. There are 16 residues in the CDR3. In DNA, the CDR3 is TGTGCCAGCTCATCTAACTCAGGGGATTCAAGCAATGAGCAGTTCTTC. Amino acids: CASSSNSGDSSNEQFF.

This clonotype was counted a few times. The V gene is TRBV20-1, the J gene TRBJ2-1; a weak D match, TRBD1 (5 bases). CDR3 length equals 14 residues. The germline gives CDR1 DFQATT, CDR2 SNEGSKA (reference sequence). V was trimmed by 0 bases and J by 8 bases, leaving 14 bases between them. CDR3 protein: CSARDYRGSDEQFF. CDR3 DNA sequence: TGCAGTGCTAGAGATTATAGGGGTTCCGATGAGCAGTTCTTC.

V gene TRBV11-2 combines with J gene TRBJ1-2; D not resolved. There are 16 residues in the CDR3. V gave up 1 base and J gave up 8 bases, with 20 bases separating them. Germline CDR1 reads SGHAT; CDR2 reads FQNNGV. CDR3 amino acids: CASSLGSSGGLDGYTF. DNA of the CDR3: TGTGCCAGCAGCTTAGGGTCTTCGGGAGGACTCGACGGCTACACCTTC.

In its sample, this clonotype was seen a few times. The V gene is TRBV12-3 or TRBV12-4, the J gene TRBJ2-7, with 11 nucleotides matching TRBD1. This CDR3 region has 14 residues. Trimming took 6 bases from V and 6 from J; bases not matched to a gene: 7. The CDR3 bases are TGTGCCAGCAGGGCTACCGGGACAGGGGGCGAGCAGTACTTC. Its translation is CASRATGTGGEQYF.

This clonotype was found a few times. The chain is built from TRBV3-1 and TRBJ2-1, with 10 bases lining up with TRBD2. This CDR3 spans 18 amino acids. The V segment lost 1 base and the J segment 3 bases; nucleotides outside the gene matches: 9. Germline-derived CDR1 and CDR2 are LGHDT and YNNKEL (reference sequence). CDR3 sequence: CASSQVASGGGFYNEQFF. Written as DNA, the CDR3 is TGTGCCAGCAGCCAAGTGGCTAGCGGGGGCGGTTTCTACAATGAGCAGTTCTTC.

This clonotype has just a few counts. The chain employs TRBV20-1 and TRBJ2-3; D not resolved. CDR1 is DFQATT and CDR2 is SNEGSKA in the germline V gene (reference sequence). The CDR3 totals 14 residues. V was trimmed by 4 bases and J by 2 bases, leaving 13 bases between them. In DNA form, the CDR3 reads TGCAGTGCTACCAACCTCCCCAACACAGATACGCAGTATTTT. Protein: CSATNLPNTDTQYF.

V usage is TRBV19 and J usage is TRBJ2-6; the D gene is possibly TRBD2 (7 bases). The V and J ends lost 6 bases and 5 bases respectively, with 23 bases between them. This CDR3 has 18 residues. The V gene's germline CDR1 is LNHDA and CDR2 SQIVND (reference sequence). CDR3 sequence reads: CASSLGEGNRVWANVLTF. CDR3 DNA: TGTGCCAGTAGCCTCGGGGAGGGGAACAGGGTCTGGGCCAACGTCCTGACTTTC.

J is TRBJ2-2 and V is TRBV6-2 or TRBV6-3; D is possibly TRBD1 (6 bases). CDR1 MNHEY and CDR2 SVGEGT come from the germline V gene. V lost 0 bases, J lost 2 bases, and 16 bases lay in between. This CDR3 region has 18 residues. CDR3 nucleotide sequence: TGTGCCAGCAGTTACTCGCCCGGAAGGACAGCAAACACCGGGGAGCTGTTTTTT. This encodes CASSYSPGRTANTGELFF.

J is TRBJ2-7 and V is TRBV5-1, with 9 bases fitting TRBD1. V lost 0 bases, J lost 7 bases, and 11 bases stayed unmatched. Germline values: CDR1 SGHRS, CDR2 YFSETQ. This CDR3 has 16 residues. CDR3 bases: TGCGCCAGCAGCTTGGGGCCTACTACAGGGGGCTTTGAGCAGTACTTC. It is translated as CASSLGPTTGGFEQYF.

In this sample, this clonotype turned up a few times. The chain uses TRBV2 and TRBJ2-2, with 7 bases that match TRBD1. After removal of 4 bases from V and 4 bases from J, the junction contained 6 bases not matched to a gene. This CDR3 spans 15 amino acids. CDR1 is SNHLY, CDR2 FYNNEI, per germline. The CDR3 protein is CASSADRVGTGELFF. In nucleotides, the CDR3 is TGTGCCAGCAGTGCTGACAGGGTTGGCACCGGGGAGCTGTTTTTT.

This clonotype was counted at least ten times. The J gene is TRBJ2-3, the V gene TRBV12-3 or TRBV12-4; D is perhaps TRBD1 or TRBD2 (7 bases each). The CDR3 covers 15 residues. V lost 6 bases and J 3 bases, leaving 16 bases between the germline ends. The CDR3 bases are TGTGCCAGCAGCCCCCAGGGGGGGGCAACAGATACGCAGTATTTT. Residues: CASSPQGGATDTQYF.

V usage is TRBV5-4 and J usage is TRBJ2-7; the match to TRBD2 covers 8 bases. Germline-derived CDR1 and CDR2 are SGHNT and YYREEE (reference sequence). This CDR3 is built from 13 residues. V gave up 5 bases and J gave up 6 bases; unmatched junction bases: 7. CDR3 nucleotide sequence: TGTGCCAGCAGTCAGGACGGGAGGGGCGAGCAGTACTTC. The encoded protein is CASSQDGRGEQYF.